The next 32 T cell receptor beta chains were all read from a single sample in a study of blood T cell repertoires in COVID-19. Repertoires were generated with immunoSEQ multiplex PCR, while TCRdb's copy carries only in-frame clones and drops some. The data contain roughly 280,000 clones, 88% of them seen just once; the ten biggest clones take up around 3%. Sequencing was performed on PBMCs or T cells enriched from blood (not recorded which). The receptors shown here come from a woman in her fifties or sixties who had recovered from COVID-19.

This clone was observed a single time. This chain connects TRBV28 to TRBJ1-2; D possibly corresponds to TRBD1 (6 bases). The germline V gene encodes CDR1 MDHEN and CDR2 SYDVKM. The CDR3 totals 12 residues. V lost 5 bases to trimming and J lost 8 bases, with 12 bases between them. CDR3 in DNA: TGTGCCAGCAGTAACCAGGGGCTCGGCTACACCTTC. It specifies CASSNQGLGYTF.

The chain joins TRBV27 to TRBJ1-6; D ambiguous. The CDR3 covers 15 residues. The V end was cut by 8 bases, the J end by 0 bases, with 11 bases between. Germline V gives CDR1 MNHEY, CDR2 SMNVEV (reference sequence). CDR3 residues: CASQAGSSYNSPLHF. The CDR3 DNA follows: TGTGCCAGCCAGGCCGGGAGCTCCTATAATTCACCCCTCCACTTT.

The gene calls are TRBV28 and TRBJ1-3; perhaps TRBD1 as D (6 bases). This CDR3 spans 14 amino acids. Germline CDR1 MDHEN, CDR2 SYDVKM. V lost 3 bases to trimming and J lost 2 bases, with 8 bases between them. The CDR3 DNA reads as TGTGCCAGCAGTTTGGCAGGGGCTGGAAACACCATATATTTT. Its translation is CASSLAGAGNTIYF.

The chain joins TRBV18 to TRBJ2-1, with a possible D match to TRBD2 (6 bases). The CDR3 runs 15 residues. V shed 3 bases and J shed 4 bases, with 13 bases lying between them. Per germline, CDR1 KGHSH and CDR2 LQKENI. The CDR3, as DNA: TGTGCCAGCTCACCCCCCGGGACTCCGTACAATGAGCAGTTCTTC. This codes for CASSPPGTPYNEQFF. The full variable domain, with the rest looked up from reference TRBV18 and TRBJ2-1, is NAGVMQNPRHLVRRRGQEARLRCSPMKGHSHVYWYRQLPEEGLKFMVYLQKENIIDESGMPKERFSAEFPKEGPSILRIQQVVRGDSAAYFCASSPPGTPYNEQFFGPGTRLTVL.

The chain links TRBV25-1 to TRBJ2-1, with unresolved D. Germline loops: CDR1 MGHDK, CDR2 SYGVNS. The V end was cut by 5 bases, the J end by 5 bases, with 10 bases between. This CDR3 is 13 amino acids long. The CDR3 sequence is CASSSTLNNEQFF. CDR3 DNA: TGTGCCAGCAGTTCCACGCTAAACAATGAGCAGTTCTTC.

The V call is TRBV4-3, the J call TRBJ1-4, with D possibly being TRBD1 (6 bases). V lost 3 bases and J lost 4, with 15 bases in between. The CDR3 extends over 16 amino acids. CDR1 LGHNA and CDR2 YSLEER come from the germline V gene. Here the CDR3 DNA reads TGCGCCAGCAGCCAGGGGGCCGGGCAGCTTAATGAAAAACTGTTTTTT. Translating it yields CASSQGAGQLNEKLFF.

V gene TRBV7-3 combines with J gene TRBJ2-1; TRBD1 matches 9 bases. Germline lookup yields CDR1 SGHTA and CDR2 FQGTGA. The CDR3 is 16 residues long. Trimming at V came to 5 bases and at J to 6 bases, leaving 11 bases not matched to a gene. The CDR3 DNA reads as TGTGCCAGCAGCCCCAAAGGGACAGGGAGAATCAATGAGCAGTTCTTC. It yields the protein CASSPKGTGRINEQFF.

The chain uses TRBV9 and TRBJ2-1, with 11 positions matching TRBD2. With V trimmed by 4 bases and J by 5 bases, 11 bases remained unmatched. Germline CDR1 reads SGDLS; CDR2 reads YYNGEE. The CDR3 spans 17 residues. The CDR3 loop reads CASSPALAGAYHNEQFF. The CDR3 DNA reads TGTGCCAGCAGCCCGGCACTAGCGGGAGCCTATCACAATGAGCAGTTCTTC.

The chain employs TRBV27 and TRBJ1-1, with 12 bases aligning to TRBD1. Germline CDR1 reads MNHEY; CDR2 reads SMNVEV (reference sequence). CDR3 length: 17 amino acids. Germline trimming cut 4 bases from V and 0 bases from J; bases unmatched to any gene: 6. The CDR3 sequence is CASSSGQGAIVNTEAFF. For the CDR3, the DNA is TGTGCCAGCAGTTCGGGACAGGGGGCAATCGTGAACACTGAAGCTTTCTTT.

This rearrangement joins TRBV7-9 to TRBJ1-2, with unresolved D. Germline CDR1 SEHNR, CDR2 FQNEAQ (reference sequence). The CDR3 spans 14 residues. V was pared by 2 bases and J by 1 base, with 8 bases between. The CDR3 protein is CASSLPGSNYGYTF. The CDR3 nucleotides read TGTGCCAGCAGCTTACCCGGGAGTAACTATGGCTACACCTTC.

The rearrangement links TRBV9 to TRBJ2-1; 9 positions match TRBD2. CDR1 is SGDLS and CDR2 is YYNGEE in the germline V gene. This CDR3 has 15 residues. The ends lost 4 bases at V and 3 bases at J; junction bases unmatched: 5. In DNA, the CDR3 is TGTGCCAGCAGCAAAGGACTAGCGAGCTACAATGAGCAGTTCTTC. Protein: CASSKGLASYNEQFF.

This clone was recorded many times. V gene TRBV6-5 combines with J gene TRBJ2-5; possibly TRBD2 for D (5 bases). The CDR3 is 13 residues long. Between the trimmed V and J ends, which lost 7 bases and 4 bases, there was a span of 13 bases. The V gene's germline CDR1 is MNHEY and CDR2 SVGAGI. The CDR3 is CASKRWERETQYF. In DNA, the CDR3 is TGTGCCAGCAAGAGGTGGGAGCGAGAGACCCAGTACTTC.

The chain recombines TRBV6-5 with TRBJ1-4, with D possibly matching TRBD1 (6 bases). This CDR3 comprises 15 residues. V lost 6 bases and J 4 bases, leaving 15 bases between the germline ends. Germline V gives CDR1 MNHEY, CDR2 SVGAGI. CDR3: CASRLTGHINEKLFF. The DNA for the CDR3 is TGTGCCAGCAGACTCACAGGGCATATTAATGAAAAACTGTTTTTT.

The chain recombines TRBV28 with TRBJ1-4; D perhaps matches TRBD1 (6 bases). The V end was cut by 4 bases, the J end by 12 bases, with 18 bases between. From germline, CDR1 is MDHEN and CDR2 SYDVKM. The CDR3 sequence is 14 residues long. The CDR3 bases are TGTGCCAGCAGTTCACCCGGACAGACCCGGGAACTGTTTTTT. Its protein product is CASSSPGQTRELFF.

This chain connects TRBV9 to TRBJ2-5; the match to TRBD2 covers 11 bases. The ends lost 2 bases at V and 2 bases at J; junction bases unmatched: 8. CDR3 length: 17 amino acids. The germline V gene encodes CDR1 SGDLS and CDR2 YYNGEE. CDR3 DNA: TGTGCCAGCAGCGTTTCCGTCGGGACTAGCGGACAAGAGACCCAGTACTTC. This translates into CASSVSVGTSGQETQYF. Using reference TRBV9 and TRBJ2-5 for the parts outside the CDR3, the full variable domain is DSGVTQTPKHLITATGQRVTLRCSPRSGDLSVYWYQQSLDQGLQFLIQYYNGEERAKGNILERFSAQQFPDLHSELNLSSLELGDSALYFCASSVSVGTSGQETQYFGPGTRLLVL.

V gene TRBV4-3 combines with J gene TRBJ1-5; possibly TRBD1 for D (5 bases). Germline V gene lookup returns CDR1 LGHNA and CDR2 YSLEER. The V end lost 0 bases, the J end lost 3 bases, and 12 bases lay between the germline ends. The CDR3 has 16 amino acids. The CDR3 nucleotides are TGCGCCAGCAGCCAAGATCATAGGACATACAATCAGCCCCAGCATTTT. Translation: CASSQDHRTYNQPQHF.

With regard to this clone: This sample includes further DNA sequences coding for the same CDR3. V and J are TRBV3-1 (or the pseudogene TRBV3-2) and TRBJ1-5; no clear D gene. Trimming left V 2 bases short and J 4 bases short, with 9 bases between. The CDR3 runs 14 residues. Germline V CDR1 and CDR2: LGHDT, YNNKEL (reference sequence). The CDR3 protein is CASSQREGNQPQHF. CDR3 bases: TGTGCCAGCAGCCAACGGGAAGGGAATCAGCCCCAGCATTTT.

The chain couples TRBV7-3 to TRBJ2-1; 10 bases are a match to TRBD2. Germline-derived CDR1 and CDR2 are SGHTA and FQGTGA. The V and J ends lost 2 bases and 1 base, in that order; junction bases with no gene match: 2. This CDR3 is 16 amino acids long. DNA for the CDR3: TGTGCCAGCAGCTTAGGACTAGCGGATTCCTACAATGAGCAGTTCTTC. Its translation: CASSLGLADSYNEQFF.

The gene calls are TRBV4-2 and TRBJ1-2, with TRBD1 matching 7 bases. The CDR3 runs to 15 residues. Unmatched junction bases numbered 5, after V lost 4 bases and J lost 0 bases. The germline CDR1 and CDR2 sequences are LGHNA and YNFKEQ. CDR3 residues: CASSPDRAANYGYTF. The CDR3 region has the DNA TGTGCCAGCAGCCCCGACAGGGCGGCTAACTATGGCTACACCTTC.

The chain joins TRBV19 to TRBJ2-6; tentative D call: TRBD1 (6 bases). V was shortened by 8 bases and J by 0 bases, with 11 bases between the two germline ends. This CDR3 region has 15 residues. Germline-derived CDR1 and CDR2 are LNHDA and SQIVND (reference sequence). The CDR3 sequence: CASQGLSSGANVLTF. The CDR3 nucleotides are TGTGCCAGTCAGGGGTTAAGCTCTGGGGCCAACGTCCTGACTTTC.

This rearrangement joins TRBV7-9 to TRBJ2-3; 9 nucleotides align to TRBD1. Germline CDR1 is SEHNR and CDR2 is FQNEAQ (reference sequence). Trimming cost V 5 bases and J 2 bases; bases outside gene matches: 11. The CDR3 is 17 residues long. The CDR3 protein is CASSPGVGTGFTDTQYF. The CDR3 bases are TGTGCCAGCAGCCCAGGGGTCGGGACAGGGTTCACAGATACGCAGTATTTT. Full variable domain (outside the CDR3, taken from reference TRBV7-9 and TRBJ2-3): DTGVSQNPRHKITKRGQNVTFRCDPISEHNRLYWYRQTLGQGPEFLTYFQNEAQLEKSRLLSDRFSAERPKGSFSTLEIQRTEQGDSAMYLCASSPGVGTGFTDTQYFGPGTRLTVL.

The rearrangement uses TRBV7-3 and TRBJ2-1; tentatively, D is TRBD2 (6 bases). The CDR3 has 18 amino acids. The germline V gene has CDR1 SGHTA and CDR2 FQGTGA. V was shortened by 5 bases and J by 0 bases, with 20 bases between the two germline ends. Written as DNA, the CDR3 is TGTGCCAGCAGCCATTCTCGACTGGGGGGAAGCTCCTACAATGAGCAGTTCTTC. It yields the protein CASSHSRLGGSSYNEQFF.

V gene TRBV7-2 combines with J gene TRBJ2-1, with TRBD1 as a possible D gene (5 bases). CDR3 length: 14 residues. Germline CDR1 and CDR2: SGHTA and FQGNSA. Trimming shortened V by 2 bases and J by 8 bases, and 13 bases separated the two germline ends. CDR3 region: CASSLRAGPDEQFF. Here the CDR3 DNA reads TGTGCCAGCAGCTTAAGGGCAGGGCCAGATGAGCAGTTCTTC.

The V call is TRBV13, the J call TRBJ2-3, with 7 bases fitting TRBD1. The CDR3 has 16 amino acids. The ends lost 5 bases at V and 6 bases at J; junction bases unmatched: 14. Germline V gives CDR1 PRHDT, CDR2 FYEKMQ (reference sequence). The CDR3 DNA reads TGTGCCAGCAGCCCACGTCGGCAGGGGGTTAGGGATACGCAGTATTTT. It codes for CASSPRRQGVRDTQYF.

The genes are TRBV19 and TRBJ2-1; 8 bases are a match to TRBD1. In germline, CDR1 is LNHDA, CDR2 SQIVND (reference sequence). The CDR3 extends over 15 amino acids. V shed 3 bases and J 1 base; nucleotides not matched to a gene: 2. Here the CDR3 DNA reads TGTGCCAGTAGTATTAGGGACAGGTCCTACAATGAGCAGTTCTTC. Encoded protein: CASSIRDRSYNEQFF.

The rearrangement uses TRBV5-6 and TRBJ1-1; D is unresolved. The germline V and J ends were trimmed by 4 bases and 3 bases, with 7 bases remaining between them. Germline CDR1 is SGHDT and CDR2 is YYEEEE. CDR3 length equals 12 residues. The CDR3, as DNA: TGTGCCAGCAGCCTCGGGTACACTGAAGCTTTCTTT. Translating it yields CASSLGYTEAFF. The full variable domain, in which reference TRBV5-6 and TRBJ1-1 provide the parts outside the CDR3, is DAGVTQSPTHLIKTRGQQVTLRCSPKSGHDTVSWYQQALGQGPQFIFQYYEEEERQRGNFPDRFSGHQFPNYSSELNVNALLLGDSALYLCASSLGYTEAFFGQGTRLTVV.

The V call is TRBV28, the J call TRBJ1-3; D might be TRBD1 (5 bases). V was pared by 5 bases and J by 0 bases, with 17 bases between. Germline values: CDR1 MDHEN, CDR2 SYDVKM. The CDR3 totals 17 residues. CDR3 in amino acids: CASSAGRWGDSGNTIYF. The CDR3 DNA sequence: TGTGCCAGCAGTGCCGGACGCTGGGGGGACTCTGGAAACACCATATATTTT.

This clone was seen more than once but under ten times. CDR3 sequence (DNA): TGTGCCTGGAGTGTAGCCACGGGGGTCTACGAGCAGTACTTC. Translating it yields CAWSVATGVYEQYF. The chain links TRBV30 to TRBJ2-7; maybe TRBD2 (6 bases). This CDR3 comprises 14 residues. Between the trimmed V and J ends, which lost 0 bases and 3 bases, there was a span of 12 bases. Germline CDR1 reads GTSNPN; CDR2 reads SVGIG (reference sequence).

The CDR3 region is CATSDPTGNEQFF. The DNA for the CDR3 is TGTGCCACCAGTGATCCGACGGGGAATGAGCAGTTCTTC. The chain uses TRBV24-1 and TRBJ2-1; maybe TRBD2 (5 bases). The CDR3 runs 13 residues. Per the germline V gene, CDR1 is KGHDR and CDR2 is SFDVKD. Trimming left V 3 bases short and J 7 bases short, with 9 bases between.

V is TRBV15 and J is TRBJ2-1; D might be TRBD1 or TRBD2, each matching 6 bases. The CDR3 is made up of 16 amino acids. Germline V gives CDR1 LNHNV, CDR2 YYDKDF (reference sequence). The ends were cut back, 5 bases at V and 4 bases at J, with 18 bases in the middle. CDR3 residues: CATSRGGSGRYNEQFF. CDR3 coding DNA: TGTGCCACCAGCCGAGGGGGTAGCGGACGATACAATGAGCAGTTCTTC.

The rearrangement links TRBV19 to TRBJ1-6, with 8 bases that match TRBD1. The CDR3 is 13 amino acids. With 5 bases clipped from V and 8 bases from J, the junction kept 2 bases outside the gene matches. The germline gives CDR1 LNHDA, CDR2 SQIVND (reference sequence). The chain's CDR3 is CASSDRGDSPLHF. For the CDR3, the DNA is TGTGCCAGTAGTGACAGGGGCGATTCACCCCTCCACTTT.

The chain carries TRBV15 and TRBJ2-7, with 9 bases matching TRBD2. Germline V gene sequence: CDR1 LNHNV, CDR2 YYDKDF (reference sequence). After removal of 5 bases from V and 1 base from J, the junction contained 9 bases not matched to a gene. The CDR3 runs to 16 residues. In DNA, the CDR3 is TGTGCCACCAGCCTCCCTCCGGCGGGAGGGTCCTACGAGCAGTACTTC. This encodes CATSLPPAGGSYEQYF.